Listed here are 24 T cell receptor beta chains from one sample, sequenced in a study of identical twins. TCRdb re-called the 5' RACE reads with MiXCR, one entry per CDR3 protein. The sample holds 500,000 to 550,000 distinct CDR3 sequences, 20% to 25% seen once. This same sample was also part of a study on T cells expressing NK-cell markers.

The sample taken for sequencing was CD4+ T cells sorted from blood. Every receptor here comes from a young woman in good health.

The rearrangement links TRBV20-1 to TRBJ1-2; 11 nucleotides line up with TRBD1. The CDR3 covers 12 residues. V gave up 7 bases and J gave up 5 bases; unmatched junction bases: 3. The germline V gene has CDR1 DFQATT and CDR2 SNEGSKA (reference sequence). CDR3 sequence: CSGGQGAYGYTF. CDR3 nucleotide sequence: TGCAGTGGTGGACAGGGGGCTTATGGCTACACCTTC.

This clonotype appeared a few times. The V and J genes are TRBV5-1 and TRBJ1-1; 9 bases match TRBD1. V trimming: 0 bases; J trimming: 5 bases; junction bases outside the gene matches: 5. Germline loops: CDR1 SGHRS, CDR2 YFSETQ. This CDR3 region has 15 residues. The CDR3 nucleotides are TGCGCCAGCAGCTTGGAGGGACAGGGAAGGACTGAAGCTTTCTTT. It yields the protein CASSLEGQGRTEAFF.

The rearrangement uses TRBV13 and TRBJ2-7, with D perhaps TRBD2 (5 bases). V lost 5 bases and J lost 2, with 13 bases in between. Germline assignment: CDR1 PRHDT and CDR2 FYEKMQ (reference sequence). CDR3 size: 14 residues. CDR3 residues: CASSRSVGTYEQYF. CDR3 in DNA: TGTGCCAGCAGCCGATCGGTCGGGACCTACGAGCAGTACTTC.

The chain carries TRBV20-1 and TRBJ1-5; 9 positions agree with TRBD1. Looked up from germline, CDR1 is DFQATT and CDR2 is SNEGSKA (reference sequence). The CDR3 runs 18 residues. With V trimmed by 6 bases and J by 0 bases, 15 bases remained unmatched. CDR3 coding DNA: TGCAGTGCGGGAATACAGGGGGCGAGGACGGGTAGCAATCAGCCCCAGCATTTT. It translates to CSAGIQGARTGSNQPQHF.

V gene TRBV9 combines with J gene TRBJ2-1; 8 bases are a match to TRBD1. CDR3 length: 15 residues. The germline gives CDR1 SGDLS, CDR2 YYNGEE. The V gene end was trimmed by 0 bases and the J gene end by 4 bases; junction bases not matched to a gene: 3. The chain's CDR3 is CASSVAGQEYNEQFF. Written as DNA, the CDR3 is TGTGCCAGCAGCGTAGCGGGACAGGAGTACAATGAGCAGTTCTTC.

The chain carries TRBV7-8 and TRBJ2-5; 8 nucleotides align to TRBD2. Germline V gives CDR1 SGHVS, CDR2 FQNEAQ. The CDR3 is 13 amino acids. V shed 4 bases, J shed 6 bases, and the junction held 4 bases outside the gene matches. CDR3 amino acids: CASSSGGQKTQYF. CDR3 DNA: TGTGCCAGCAGCTCGGGGGGGCAGAAGACCCAGTACTTC.

In this sample, this clonotype turned up many times. This chain connects TRBV6-1 to TRBJ2-3; 8 bases are a match to TRBD2. The germline V gene encodes CDR1 MNHNS and CDR2 SASEGT. The CDR3 is 19 amino acids. V shed 6 bases, J shed 5 bases, and the junction held 22 bases outside the gene matches. DNA of the CDR3: TGTGCCAGCAGACCCGGGGCAGGCAGGCCGGGGGGGCAAAAAGATACGCAGTATTTT. This translates into CASRPGAGRPGGQKDTQYF.

Only a few counts were recorded for this clonotype. J is TRBJ1-1 and V is TRBV29-1; D possibly corresponds to TRBD1 (5 bases). V lost 5 bases and J 0 bases, leaving 7 bases between the germline ends. From germline, CDR1 is SQVTM and CDR2 ANQGSEA. The CDR3 length is 12 residues. The CDR3 sequence: CSVRQLNTEAFF. As DNA, the CDR3 is TGCAGCGTTCGACAGTTGAACACTGAAGCTTTCTTT. Supplemented by reference TRBV29-1 and TRBJ1-1, the full variable domain reads SAVISQKPSRDICQRGTSLTIQCQVDSQVTMMFWYRQQPGQSLTLIATANQGSEATYESGFVIDKFPISRPNLTFSTLTVSNMSPEDSSIYLCSVRQLNTEAFFGQGTRLTVV.

CDR3: CASSYGTGHSTDTQYF. DNA of the CDR3: TGTGCCAGCAGTTACGGTACGGGACACAGCACAGATACGCAGTATTTT. This chain connects TRBV6-5 to TRBJ2-3, with D possibly matching TRBD1 (6 bases). Trimming left V 2 bases short and J 0 bases short, with 12 bases between. Germline CDR1 reads MNHEY; CDR2 reads SVGAGI. This CDR3 is built from 16 residues.

This chain joins TRBV29-1 and TRBJ2-3, with D hard to call. CDR1 SQVTM and CDR2 ANQGSEA come from the germline V gene. V dropped 6 bases and J dropped 8 bases, with 15 bases sitting between them. The CDR3 is 12 amino acids. The CDR3, as DNA: TGCAGCGTGCAGGTTGCTTCAGGTACGCAGTATTTT. Protein product: CSVQVASGTQYF.

This clonotype was found a few times. The rearrangement links TRBV10-3 to TRBJ1-5; D is uncertain. V dropped 5 bases and J dropped 2 bases, with 7 bases sitting between them. Germline values: CDR1 ENHRY, CDR2 SYGVKD. The CDR3 is made up of 13 amino acids. CDR3 sequence reads: CAISSQGNQPQHF. DNA for the CDR3: TGTGCCATCAGTTCGCAGGGCAATCAGCCCCAGCATTTT.

The chain joins TRBV4-3 to TRBJ1-2, with no clear D. From germline, CDR1 is LGHNA and CDR2 YSLEER. Trimming pared 0 bases from V and 7 bases from J, leaving 9 bases between. The CDR3 consists of 13 residues. The CDR3 bases are TGCGCCAGCAGCCAAGATGAGGAGAGTGGCTACACCTTC. Translation gives CASSQDEESGYTF.

V is TRBV20-1 and J is TRBJ2-1; D gene ambiguous. Deletions cut 3 bases from V and 0 bases from J, with 9 bases between. Germline CDR1 and CDR2: DFQATT and SNEGSKA (reference sequence). This CDR3 is built from 14 residues. CDR3 bases: TGCAGTGCTAGCCCGGCTAGCTCCTACAATGAGCAGTTCTTC. Its translation: CSASPASSYNEQFF.

This clonotype was seen a few times. V is TRBV7-9 and J is TRBJ2-1; D call uncertain. The ends were cut back, 4 bases at V and 4 bases at J, with 11 bases in the middle. Germline V gives CDR1 SEHNR, CDR2 FQNEAQ (reference sequence). CDR3 length equals 14 residues. DNA for the CDR3: TGTGCCAGCAGCTCCCGACTGGTTTACAATGAGCAGTTCTTC. It encodes CASSSRLVYNEQFF.

The sample holds a few counts of this clonotype. The genes are TRBV20-1 and TRBJ2-6; D uncertain. This CDR3 has 15 amino acids. Trimming left V 0 bases short and J 1 base short, with 7 bases between. Germline V gene sequence: CDR1 DFQATT, CDR2 SNEGSKA (reference sequence). The CDR3 reads CSARDRLSGANVLTF. The CDR3 nucleotides read TGCAGTGCTAGAGACAGATTATCTGGGGCCAACGTCCTGACTTTC.

This clonotype occurred a few times. The chain has TRBV5-1 and TRBJ2-3; 10 bases map to TRBD2. Per germline, CDR1 SGHRS and CDR2 YFSETQ. The CDR3 contains 14 residues. V lost 5 bases, J lost 7 bases, and 7 bases stayed unmatched. Here the CDR3 DNA reads TGCGCCAGCAGAGGGACTAGCGCCAGCAATACGCAGTATTTT. The encoded protein is CASRGTSASNTQYF.

This clonotype was observed at least ten times. This chain joins TRBV5-1 and TRBJ2-7; unclear D gene. Germline-derived CDR1 and CDR2 are SGHRS and YFSETQ. Trimming removed 4 bases at V and 0 bases at J, with 8 bases between. This CDR3 has 13 amino acids. The CDR3 protein is CASSRTDSYEQYF. CDR3 coding DNA: TGCGCCAGCAGCAGGACGGACTCCTACGAGCAGTACTTC.

The chain is built from TRBV24-1 and TRBJ2-3; D is unresolved. This CDR3 has 12 residues. The V gene lost 3 bases and the J gene lost 5 bases, with 5 bases spanning the gap. CDR1 and CDR2 from the germline V gene are KGHDR and SFDVKD. The CDR3 sequence is CATSDERDTQYF. The DNA of the CDR3 is TGTGCCACCAGTGATGAAAGAGATACGCAGTATTTT.

There are a few counts of this clonotype. V usage is TRBV29-1 and J usage is TRBJ1-1; maybe TRBD1 (5 bases). Trimming pared 4 bases from V and 3 bases from J, leaving 12 bases between. The CDR3 loop spans 13 amino acids. CDR1 SQVTM and CDR2 ANQGSEA come from the germline V gene. In nucleotides, the CDR3 is TGCAGCGTTGGACAGAGGACGGACACTGAAGCTTTCTTT. Translation: CSVGQRTDTEAFF.

The chain uses TRBV6-5 and TRBJ2-1; unclear D gene. This CDR3 contains 15 residues. The V and J ends lost 0 bases and 2 bases respectively, with 8 bases between them. The V gene's germline CDR1 is MNHEY and CDR2 SVGAGI. The CDR3 loop is CASSYSRRPYNEQFF. CDR3 DNA: TGTGCCAGCAGTTACTCCCGGAGACCCTACAATGAGCAGTTCTTC.

This rearrangement joins TRBV18 to TRBJ2-7; possibly TRBD1 for D (6 bases). V was shortened by 2 bases and J by 6 bases, with 17 bases between the two germline ends. The CDR3 sequence is 15 residues long. Germline-derived CDR1 and CDR2 are KGHSH and LQKENI. CDR3 sequence reads: CASSPGGRGKAEQYF. In nucleotides, the CDR3 is TGTGCCAGCTCACCAGGAGGCAGGGGAAAGGCCGAGCAGTACTTC.

This clonotype came up a few times. The chain employs TRBV12-3 or TRBV12-4 and TRBJ2-7, with D uncertain. The V end was cut by 0 bases, the J end by 2 bases, with 5 bases between. This CDR3 comprises 13 residues. The CDR3 DNA sequence: TGTGCCAGCAGTTTAGCTCAGGCCTACGAGCAGTACTTC. It translates to CASSLAQAYEQYF.

This chain links TRBV20-1 with TRBJ2-5; D is possibly TRBD1 (5 bases). The V end lost 4 bases, the J end lost 1 base, and 10 bases lay between the germline ends. Germline V gene lookup returns CDR1 DFQATT and CDR2 SNEGSKA (reference sequence). This CDR3 is built from 13 residues. The chain's CDR3 is CSATRQSQETQYF. CDR3 sequence (DNA): TGCAGTGCTACCAGACAGTCCCAAGAGACCCAGTACTTC.

The J gene is TRBJ1-1, the V gene TRBV7-9; D is perhaps TRBD1 (5 bases). The V end lost 2 bases, the J end lost 6 bases, and 13 bases lay between the germline ends. The CDR3 sequence is 14 residues long. Germline lookup yields CDR1 SEHNR and CDR2 FQNEAQ (reference sequence). The CDR3, as DNA: TGTGCCAGCAGCTTAACAGGAAGGAGGGCTGAAGCTTTCTTT. The encoded protein is CASSLTGRRAEAFF.